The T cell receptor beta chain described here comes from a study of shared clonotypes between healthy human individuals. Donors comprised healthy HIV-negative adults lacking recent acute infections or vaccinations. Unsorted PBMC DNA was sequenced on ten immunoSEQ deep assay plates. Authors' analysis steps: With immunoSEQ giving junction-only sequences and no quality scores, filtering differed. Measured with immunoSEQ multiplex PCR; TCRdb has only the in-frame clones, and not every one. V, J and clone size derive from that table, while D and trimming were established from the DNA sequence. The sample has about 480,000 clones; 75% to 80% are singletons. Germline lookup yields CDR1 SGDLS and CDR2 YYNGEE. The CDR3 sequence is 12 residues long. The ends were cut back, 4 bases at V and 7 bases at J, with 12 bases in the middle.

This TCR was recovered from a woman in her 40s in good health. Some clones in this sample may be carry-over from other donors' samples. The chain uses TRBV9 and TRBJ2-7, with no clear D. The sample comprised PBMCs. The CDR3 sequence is CASSPPSGEQYF. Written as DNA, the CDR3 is TGTGCCAGCAGCCCCCCCTCCGGGGAGCAGTACTTC.